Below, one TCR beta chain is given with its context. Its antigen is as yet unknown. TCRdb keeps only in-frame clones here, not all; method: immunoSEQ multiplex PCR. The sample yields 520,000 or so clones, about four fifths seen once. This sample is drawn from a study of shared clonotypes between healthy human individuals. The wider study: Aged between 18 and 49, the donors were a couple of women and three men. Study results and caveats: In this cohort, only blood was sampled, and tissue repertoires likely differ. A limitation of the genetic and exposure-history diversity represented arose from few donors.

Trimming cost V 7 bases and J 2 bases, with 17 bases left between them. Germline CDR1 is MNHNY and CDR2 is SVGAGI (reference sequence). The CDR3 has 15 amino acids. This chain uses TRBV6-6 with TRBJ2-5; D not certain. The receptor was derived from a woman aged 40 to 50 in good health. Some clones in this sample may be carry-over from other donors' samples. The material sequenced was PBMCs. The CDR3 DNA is TGTGCCAGCATTCATTCCCAGGCCCAACAAGAGACCCAGTACTTC. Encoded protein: CASIHSQAQQETQYF.